This T cell receptor (beta chain) originates from a study of CD8 T cells in Susac syndrome. This clonotype was counted once. The length of the CDR3 is 15 residues. With V trimmed by 5 bases and J by 0 bases, 4 bases remained unmatched. Germline V lookup: CDR1 KGHSH, CDR2 LQKENI. The authors reverse transcribed roughly 0.5 to 1 ug RNA with random hexamers. TCRdb itself ran the immunoSEQ multiplex PCR reads through MiXCR, one entry per CDR3 protein. This sample has fewer than 350,000 distinct CDR3 sequences, with 92% found just once. The rearrangement joins TRBV18 to TRBJ1-3, with 7 bases fitting TRBD1. The sample consisted of CD4+ T cells from PBMCs. This clonotype was sampled from a human donor with multiple sclerosis. The CDR3 loop is CASSSQGLSGNTIYF. The CDR3 DNA reads TGTGCCAGCTCATCACAGGGGCTCTCTGGAAACACCATATATTTT.